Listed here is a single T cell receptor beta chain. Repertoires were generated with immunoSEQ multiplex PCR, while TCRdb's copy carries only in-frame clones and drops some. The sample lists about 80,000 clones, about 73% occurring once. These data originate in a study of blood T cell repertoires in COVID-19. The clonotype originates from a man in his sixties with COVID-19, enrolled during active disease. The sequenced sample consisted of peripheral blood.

CDR3 loop: CASSPQGYGANVLTF. CDR3 DNA: TGTGCCAGCAGTCCACAGGGTTATGGGGCCAACGTCCTGACTTTC. The chain recombines TRBV2 with TRBJ2-6, with a weak D call TRBD1 (6 bases). CDR3 length: 15 residues. Germline assignment: CDR1 SNHLY and CDR2 FYNNEI. With 5 bases removed from V and 3 bases from J, the gap between germline ends came to 11 bases.